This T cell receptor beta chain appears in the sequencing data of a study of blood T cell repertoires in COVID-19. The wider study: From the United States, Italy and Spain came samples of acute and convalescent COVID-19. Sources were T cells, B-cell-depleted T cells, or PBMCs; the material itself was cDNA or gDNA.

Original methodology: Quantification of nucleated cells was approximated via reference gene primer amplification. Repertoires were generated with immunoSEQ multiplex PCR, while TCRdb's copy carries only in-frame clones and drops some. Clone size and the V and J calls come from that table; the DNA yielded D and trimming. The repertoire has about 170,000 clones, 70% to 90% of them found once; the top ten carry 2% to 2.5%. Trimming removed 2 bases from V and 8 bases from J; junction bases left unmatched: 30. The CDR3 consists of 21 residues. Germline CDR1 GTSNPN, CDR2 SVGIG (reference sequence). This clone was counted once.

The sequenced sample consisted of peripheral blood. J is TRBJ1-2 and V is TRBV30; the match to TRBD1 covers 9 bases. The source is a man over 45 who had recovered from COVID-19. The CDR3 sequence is CAWSSPGQGGFLGISAGGYTF. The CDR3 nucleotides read TGTGCCTGGAGTTCGCCGGGACAGGGTGGATTTTTAGGGATTTCGGCGGGGGGCTACACCTTC.